The 5 T cell receptor beta chains listed next were all sequenced from one sample in a study of blood T cell repertoires in COVID-19. TCRdb's copy holds only in-frame clones and misses some; the assay was immunoSEQ multiplex PCR. The sample contains approximately 44,000 clones, roughly 79% of which appear only once. The sequencing input was peripheral blood. These receptors came from a woman over 75 with acute or convalescent COVID-19.

The chain uses TRBV5-5 and TRBJ2-1; TRBD2 aligns across 11 bases. V lost 1 base, J lost 4 bases, and 4 bases stayed unmatched. The CDR3 consists of 16 residues. The germline gives CDR1 SGHKS, CDR2 YYEKEE (reference sequence). CDR3 sequence (DNA): TGTGCCAGCAGCTTGAGGGGGACTAGCGGTTACAATGAGCAGTTCTTC. It translates to CASSLRGTSGYNEQFF.

This chain connects TRBV18 to TRBJ2-5; 9 nucleotides line up with TRBD2. This CDR3 spans 15 amino acids. V trimming: 0 bases; J trimming: 4 bases; junction bases outside the gene matches: 3. Germline values: CDR1 KGHSH, CDR2 LQKENI. CDR3 DNA: TGTGCCAGCTCACCACCTGCGGGAGGGGGAGAGACCCAGTACTTC. Residues: CASSPPAGGGETQYF.

This clone has just a few counts. The chain recombines TRBV11-2 with TRBJ2-7; D unresolved. Trimming stripped 4 bases from V and 5 bases from J, with 6 bases between. Germline-derived CDR1 and CDR2 are SGHAT and FQNNGV. CDR3 length: 11 amino acids. The CDR3 reads CASSSGHEQYF. In nucleotides, the CDR3 is TGTGCCAGCAGCTCGGGTCACGAGCAGTACTTC.

This chain uses TRBV2 with TRBJ2-5; 15 positions match TRBD2. From germline, CDR1 is SNHLY and CDR2 FYNNEI. This CDR3 is 16 amino acids long. Trimming cost V 1 base and J 5 bases; bases outside gene matches: 2. The CDR3 nucleotides read TGTGCCAGCAGTGAAGGGACTAGCGGGAGGGGGGAGACCCAGTACTTC. Protein sequence: CASSEGTSGRGETQYF.

V gene TRBV3-1 (or the pseudogene TRBV3-2) combines with J gene TRBJ2-3; 12 positions agree with TRBD2. Germline lookup yields CDR1 LGHDT and CDR2 YNNKEL (reference sequence). V shed 4 bases and J 6 bases; nucleotides not matched to a gene: 17. The CDR3 extends over 19 amino acids. In nucleotides, the CDR3 is TGTGCCAGCAGCCTAGGACCTTCTAGCGGGAGGGCCCCCGTTGATACGCAGTATTTT. Protein sequence: CASSLGPSSGRAPVDTQYF.